The clone carrying this T cell receptor (beta chain) was recorded a few times. Indicated time point: blood at routine non-recurrence follow-up after resection. Tumor, nontumor lung or frozen PBMC supplied whole RNA that was sequenced unsorted. These data belong to a study of spatial heterogeneity in lung cancer. Study summary: On average, each unique TCR and UMI combination appeared more than ten times in raw reads.

The CDR3 has 15 amino acids. The V end was cut by 3 bases, the J end by 0 bases, with 9 bases between. Germline V gene data show CDR1 as SNHLY and CDR2 as FYNNEI. MiXCR was run by TCRdb on the 5' RACE reads, yielding one entry per CDR3 protein. The top ten clones hold 16% of a sample with some 120,000 distinct CDR3 sequences, over 9% of them seen once. Specimen: PBMCs, collected at follow-up. The clonotype was recovered from a male donor with early-stage non-small cell lung cancer. The V call is TRBV2, the J call TRBJ2-1; maybe TRBD1 (5 bases). The CDR3: CASSDTGSSYNEQFF. As DNA, the CDR3 is TGTGCCAGCAGTGATACAGGATCCTCCTACAATGAGCAGTTCTTC.